The source of this TCR beta chain is a study of human T cells and chemical hapten exposure. Findings and caveats of the study: TCRs at high frequency, those above 1 in 1000, did not change with DPC sensitization. Expanded TCRs created a significantly greater count of big CDR3 similarity clusters than controls did. The presence of alopecia in the donors means their immune response may differ from healthy people's.

Time point indicated: patch test 3, about 24 weeks after DPC sensitization. The treatment is: therapeutic diphenylcyclopropenone sensitization with weekly scalp DPC. Suited to DPC and affected by alopecia, the donors ranged from 18 to 70 years old. TCRdb recomputed calls from the RACE reads with MiXCR, one row per CDR3 protein. The sample shows about 76,000 distinct CDR3 sequences, over 10% of them seen only once. This clonotype was found a few times. The target antigen is unknown. Germline-derived CDR1 and CDR2 are SQVTM and ANQGSEA. V lost 4 bases and J 4 bases, leaving 19 bases between the germline ends. The CDR3 loop spans 16 amino acids.

The chain joins TRBV29-1 to TRBJ2-2; D is perhaps TRBD2 (6 bases). The sequencing used whole blood, collected in connection with sensitization to the hapten diphenylcyclopropenone (DPC). The clonotype originates from a woman aged 45-59 years with alopecia areata. Some clones in this sample may be carry-over from other donors' samples. The CDR3: CSVVKGAGRSTGELFF. The CDR3, as DNA: TGCAGCGTTGTCAAAGGAGCGGGCAGGAGCACCGGGGAGCTGTTTTTT.